This record covers a single T cell receptor (beta chain). The sample belongs to a study of control samples from healthy donors and cancer patients. The CDR3 covers 14 residues. The germline V gene encodes CDR1 ENHRY and CDR2 SYGVKD. The ends were cut back, 0 bases at V and 5 bases at J, with 8 bases in the middle. Assay used: immunoSEQ multiplex PCR; TCRdb lists only in-frame clones, some missing. The data contain under 450,000 clones, 75% to 95% of them singletons. Specimen: PBMCs. This TCR was recovered from a man aged 35 to 55 with head and neck cancer. This chain joins TRBV10-3 and TRBJ1-5, with D perhaps matching TRBD1 (5 bases). The CDR3 protein is CAISESTGDQPQHF. The CDR3 bases are TGTGCCATCAGTGAGTCGACGGGGGATCAGCCCCAGCATTTT.